The source of this TCR beta chain is a study of blood T cell repertoires in COVID-19. In the study overall: Sample material is recorded as cDNA or gDNA derived from T cells, B-cell-depleted T cells, or PBMCs.

This CDR3 region has 12 residues. Germline CDR1 is GTSNPN and CDR2 is SVGIG (reference sequence). V gave up 4 bases and J gave up 10 bases; unmatched junction bases: 5. As handled by the study authors: Amplification with reference gene primers provided the estimates of nucleated cell counts. Assay used: immunoSEQ multiplex PCR; TCRdb lists only in-frame clones, some missing. Clone size and V and J calls were adopted from that table, with D and trimming inferred from the DNA. In the table there are over 350,000 clones, around 88% of which are singletons. The sequencing sample was made of peripheral blood. V is TRBV30 and J is TRBJ2-1, with 9 bases fitting TRBD2. The clonotype was recovered from a woman aged 25 to 39 with acute or convalescent COVID-19. The CDR3 bases are TGTGCCTGGAAGCGGGGGGATGGGGAGCAGTTCTTC. Its translation is CAWKRGDGEQFF.